Shown below are 23 T cell receptor beta chains from a single sample sequenced in a study of T cell changes during pregnancy in multiple sclerosis. Generated by immunoSEQ multiplex PCR, the TCRdb table keeps only in-frame clones and is missing some. The data show about 67,000 clones, approximately 91% seen once. The sample was peripheral blood, taken in the second trimester of pregnancy. The source of these receptors is a female donor with multiple sclerosis, enrolled in a pregnancy study.

CDR3 DNA sequence: TGTGCCAGCGTGGACGACAGGGTAAACGGTGAAGCTTTCTTT. Translation gives CASVDDRVNGEAFF. J is TRBJ1-1 and V is TRBV6-5; 7 bases are shared with TRBD1. The CDR3 is made up of 14 amino acids. Trimming at V came to 8 bases and at J to 7 bases, leaving 13 bases not matched to a gene. Germline CDR1 is MNHEY and CDR2 is SVGAGI.

The rearrangement joins TRBV4-3 to TRBJ2-7, with TRBD2 as a possible D gene (5 bases). In germline, CDR1 is LGHNA, CDR2 YSLEER. V was trimmed by 1 base and J by 4 bases, leaving 14 bases between them. This CDR3 has 15 amino acids. The CDR3 DNA sequence: TGCGCCAGCAGCCAAGGAATCGAGGGAAGGTACGAGCAGTACTTC. Its translation is CASSQGIEGRYEQYF.

This chain joins TRBV19 and TRBJ2-1, with TRBD2 as a possible D gene (7 bases). This CDR3 is built from 16 residues. Per the germline V gene, CDR1 is LNHDA and CDR2 is SQIVND (reference sequence). Trimming left V 5 bases short and J 7 bases short, with 21 bases between. Written as DNA, the CDR3 is TGTGCCAGTAGTCCTGACACGGGGGGCGGCCTGAATGAGCAGTTCTTC. Translating gives CASSPDTGGGLNEQFF.

The chain carries TRBV27 and TRBJ2-7; 8 bases agree with TRBD1. With 5 bases clipped from V and 5 bases from J, the junction kept 11 bases outside the gene matches. Germline values: CDR1 MNHEY, CDR2 SMNVEV (reference sequence). CDR3 length: 15 residues. The CDR3 region has the DNA TGTGCCAGCAGTCTAACAGGGGGTAGAGTGGACGAGCAGTACTTC. Translating it yields CASSLTGGRVDEQYF.

This clone has just a few counts. V is TRBV19 and J is TRBJ2-7; 7 bases align to TRBD2. CDR3 length equals 13 residues. V gave up 1 base and J gave up 5 bases; unmatched junction bases: 2. Germline V CDR1 and CDR2: LNHDA, SQIVND (reference sequence). The CDR3 loop reads CASSIGGSNEQYF. The CDR3 region has the DNA TGTGCCAGTAGTATAGGCGGGAGTAACGAGCAGTACTTC.

The chain has TRBV30 and TRBJ1-1, with TRBD1 matching over 7 bases. The CDR3 runs to 13 residues. The V gene's germline CDR1 is GTSNPN and CDR2 SVGIG (reference sequence). V gave up 3 bases and J gave up 1 base; unmatched junction bases: 2. The CDR3 sequence: CAWSPGGNTEAFF. Written as DNA, the CDR3 is TGTGCCTGGAGCCCAGGGGGGAACACTGAAGCTTTCTTT.

With respect to this clone: Because it lacks the conserved phenylalanine or tryptophan at the end, this CDR3 is likely a read error. V and J are TRBV5-1 and TRBJ2-7; 7 nucleotides match TRBD1. V lost 0 bases to trimming and J lost 0 bases; unmatched junction nucleotides: 3. The germline gives CDR1 SGHRS, CDR2 YFSETQ. CDR3 length equals 15 residues. CDR3 DNA: TGCGCCAGCAGCTTGGATGCAGGGGGCTCCTACGAGCAGTACTCC. Translation: CASSLDAGGSYEQYS.

This clone was counted ten times or more. V is TRBV7-9 and J is TRBJ2-7; tentatively, D is TRBD2 (6 bases). The ends were cut back, 8 bases at V and 7 bases at J, with 15 bases in the middle. The CDR3 sequence is 12 residues long. Germline CDR1 SEHNR, CDR2 FQNEAQ (reference sequence). This CDR3 reads CASFRDGGEQYF. CDR3 coding DNA: TGTGCCAGCTTCCGGGACGGAGGGGAGCAGTACTTC.

The V call is TRBV7-3, the J call TRBJ2-3, with D possibly TRBD2 on 6 matching bases. Trimming shortened V by 4 bases and J by 8 bases, and 10 bases separated the two germline ends. Germline V CDR1 and CDR2: SGHTA, FQGTGA. The CDR3 has 12 residues. The CDR3 DNA follows: TGTGCCAGCAGCTCGGGGGTTGGTACGCAGTATTTT. It translates to CASSSGVGTQYF.

The chain couples TRBV7-2 to TRBJ1-1; D may be TRBD1 (6 bases). With 6 bases removed from V and 3 bases from J, the gap between germline ends came to 14 bases. CDR1 SGHTA and CDR2 FQGNSA come from the germline V gene. The CDR3 covers 14 residues. The CDR3 here is CASSQQGGDTEAFF. CDR3 bases: TGTGCCAGCAGTCAACAGGGTGGCGACACTGAAGCTTTCTTT.

This chain connects TRBV5-1 to TRBJ2-2, with TRBD2 matching over 7 bases. Looked up from germline, CDR1 is SGHRS and CDR2 is YFSETQ. V dropped 6 bases and J dropped 5; count of bases not matched to a gene: 16. The CDR3 has 17 amino acids. CDR3 nucleotide sequence: TGCGCCAGCACTCCGAGCGGGGACTCGCTCGGTACCGGGGAGCTGTTTTTT. Amino acids: CASTPSGDSLGTGELFF.

The J gene is TRBJ1-2, the V gene TRBV7-9; TRBD1 aligns across 8 bases. V was pared by 0 bases and J by 6 bases, with 9 bases of the junction left unmatched. Germline assignment: CDR1 SEHNR and CDR2 FQNEAQ (reference sequence). This CDR3 is built from 16 residues. The CDR3 reads CASSLAPGRGQHGYTF. The CDR3 coding sequence is TGTGCCAGCAGCTTAGCCCCGGGCAGGGGGCAACATGGCTACACCTTC.

CDR3 sequence reads: CASSLVSSTDTQYF. In nucleotides, the CDR3 is TGTGCCAGCAGCTTAGTATCCTCCACAGATACGCAGTATTTT. J is TRBJ2-3 and V is TRBV7-9; D gene uncertain. V gave up 1 base and J gave up 2 bases, with 7 bases separating them. The CDR3 totals 14 residues. Germline CDR1 and CDR2: SEHNR and FQNEAQ (reference sequence).

The chain joins TRBV5-1 to TRBJ1-4; 8 nucleotides align to TRBD1. The CDR3 spans 17 residues. The germline V gene encodes CDR1 SGHRS and CDR2 YFSETQ. Trimming removed 3 bases from V and 4 bases from J; junction bases left unmatched: 11. CDR3 DNA: TGCGCCAGCAGCTCACAGGGGGGAGAGGCGTTTAATGAAAAACTGTTTTTT. Its protein is CASSSQGGEAFNEKLFF.

As DNA, the CDR3 is TGTGCCAGCAGCTTAAGGGCGGCGGGGGGCCCCCGGGAGCTGTTTTTT. Residues: CASSLRAAGGPRELFF. The chain employs TRBV7-2 and TRBJ2-2; 8 bases fit TRBD2. The CDR3 runs 16 residues. With 2 bases clipped from V and 9 bases from J, the junction kept 11 bases outside the gene matches. Germline lookup yields CDR1 SGHTA and CDR2 FQGNSA.

The rearrangement links TRBV19 to TRBJ1-2; possibly TRBD1 for D (6 bases). CDR1 and CDR2 (germline): LNHDA, SQIVND (reference sequence). The V and J ends lost 3 bases and 2 bases respectively, with 16 bases between them. The CDR3 covers 16 residues. In nucleotides, the CDR3 is TGTGCCAGTAGTATTATACAGGGAGCTAGGAACTATGGCTACACCTTC. Translating gives CASSIIQGARNYGYTF.

The chain couples TRBV6-5 to TRBJ1-1, with 7 bases fitting TRBD1. CDR1 is MNHEY and CDR2 is SVGAGI in the germline V gene. This CDR3 comprises 14 residues. The V and J ends lost 6 bases and 1 base, in that order; junction bases with no gene match: 5. This CDR3 is CASSRQGTNTEAFF. CDR3 coding DNA: TGTGCCAGCAGCCGACAGGGAACGAACACTGAAGCTTTCTTT.

In its sample, this clone was seen once. This sequence joins TRBV7-9 and TRBJ2-3; possibly TRBD1 for D (5 bases). Germline lookup yields CDR1 SEHNR and CDR2 FQNEAQ (reference sequence). The CDR3 covers 14 residues. The germline V and J ends were trimmed by 0 bases and 1 base, with 5 bases remaining between them. The CDR3 region has the DNA TGTGCCAGCAGCTTAGCACAGGGCACAGATACGCAGTATTTT. Translation gives CASSLAQGTDTQYF.

The chain links TRBV6-6 to TRBJ1-5; D is unclear. The CDR3 is 13 residues long. The germline V gene encodes CDR1 MNHNY and CDR2 SVGAGI (reference sequence). Trimming took off 4 bases at V and 3 bases at J, with 7 bases between the two ends. In DNA form, the CDR3 reads TGTGCCAGCAGTTCACAGCACAATCAGCCCCAGCATTTT. This encodes CASSSQHNQPQHF.

The V gene is TRBV10-3, the J gene TRBJ2-7; 8 nucleotides match TRBD1. Germline CDR1 is ENHRY and CDR2 is SYGVKD. The CDR3 has 14 amino acids. J gave up 2 bases and V 6 bases, and 6 bases lay outside the gene matches. This chain's CDR3 is CAIRARDRTYEQYF. The DNA of the CDR3 is TGTGCCATCAGAGCCCGGGACAGGACCTACGAGCAGTACTTC.

The chain's CDR3 is CASSQISGTSGIHSYEQYF. CDR3 nucleotide sequence: TGTGCCAGCAGCCAGATCTCCGGGACTAGCGGGATCCACTCCTACGAGCAGTACTTC. This chain uses TRBV13 with TRBJ2-7; 13 bases map to TRBD2. With 5 bases clipped from V and 0 bases from J, the junction kept 13 bases outside the gene matches. Looked up from germline, CDR1 is PRHDT and CDR2 is FYEKMQ (reference sequence). There are 19 residues in the CDR3.

This chain joins TRBV4-3 and TRBJ1-1; possible D gene TRBD1, 6 bases. V was shortened by 2 bases and J by 11 bases, with 24 bases between the two germline ends. Looked up from germline, CDR1 is LGHNA and CDR2 is YSLEER. There are 16 residues in the CDR3. The CDR3 protein is CASSQNLGPLGHKAFF. CDR3 DNA sequence: TGCGCCAGCAGCCAAAATTTGGGACCATTGGGACACAAGGCTTTCTTT.

CDR3 sequence reads: CASSPGTGGTEAFF. CDR3 nucleotides: TGCGCCAGCAGCCCAGGGACAGGGGGCACTGAAGCTTTCTTT. The J gene is TRBJ1-1, the V gene TRBV5-1, with 11 positions matching TRBD1. CDR3 length: 14 residues. Looked up from germline, CDR1 is SGHRS and CDR2 is YFSETQ. The V segment lost 4 bases and the J segment 4 bases; nucleotides outside the gene matches: 3.